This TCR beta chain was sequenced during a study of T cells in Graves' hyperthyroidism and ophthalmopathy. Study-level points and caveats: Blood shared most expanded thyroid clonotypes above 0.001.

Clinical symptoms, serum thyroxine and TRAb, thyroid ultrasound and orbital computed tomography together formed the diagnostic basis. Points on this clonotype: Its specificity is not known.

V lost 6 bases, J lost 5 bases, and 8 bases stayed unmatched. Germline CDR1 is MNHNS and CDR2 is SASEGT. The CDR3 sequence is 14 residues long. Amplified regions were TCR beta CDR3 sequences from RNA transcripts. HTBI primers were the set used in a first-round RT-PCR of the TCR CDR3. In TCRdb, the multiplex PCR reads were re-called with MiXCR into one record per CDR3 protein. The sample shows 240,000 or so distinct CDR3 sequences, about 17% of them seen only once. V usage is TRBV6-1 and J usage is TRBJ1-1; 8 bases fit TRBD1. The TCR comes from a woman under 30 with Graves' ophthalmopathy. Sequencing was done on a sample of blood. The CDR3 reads CASSFGQGQTEAFF. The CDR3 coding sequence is TGTGCCAGCAGCTTCGGACAGGGCCAAACTGAAGCTTTCTTT.